Below, 7 T cell receptor beta chains from the same sample are listed, as sequenced in a study of human T cells and chemical hapten exposure. TCRdb independently ran MiXCR on the RACE reads; one entry per CDR3 protein. Among 40,000 to 45,000 distinct CDR3 sequences listed, around 10% were seen once. Described time point: patch test 2, 6 weeks after DPC sensitization. As for treatment: therapeutic diphenylcyclopropenone sensitization with weekly scalp DPC. The sample here was whole blood, taken in connection with sensitization to the hapten diphenylcyclopropenone (DPC). The receptors originated from a woman between 40 and 55 years old with alopecia areata. Some clones in this sample may be carry-over from other donors' samples.

This clonotype was counted many times. The genes are TRBV4-1 and TRBJ1-2; D is ambiguous. CDR3 length equals 17 residues. V was trimmed by 0 bases and J by 4 bases, leaving 18 bases between them. Germline values: CDR1 MGHRA, CDR2 YSYEKL. CDR3 DNA sequence: TGCGCCAGCAGCCAAGATCCTATGAGGGCCCCAACCTATGGCTACACCTTC. Translation gives CASSQDPMRAPTYGYTF.

This clonotype has at least ten counts. This sequence joins TRBV10-2 and TRBJ1-1, with D possibly being TRBD1 (5 bases). The CDR3 covers 14 residues. CDR1 is WSHSY and CDR2 is SAAADI in the germline V gene. V lost 8 bases to trimming and J lost 1 base, with 14 bases between them. CDR3 sequence (DNA): TGCGCCAGCCAAGTCCGGGGCCGGAACACTGAAGCTTTCTTT. Its translation: CASQVRGRNTEAFF.

This clonotype was seen repeatedly, ten times or more. The genes are TRBV2 and TRBJ1-1; D not certain. The CDR3 sequence is 15 residues long. Germline assignment: CDR1 SNHLY and CDR2 FYNNEI. Trimming left V 5 bases short and J 4 bases short, with 17 bases between. CDR3 coding DNA: TGTGCCAGCAGTCGTGGGAACATTCGCGGCACTGAAGCTTTCTTT. Amino acid sequence: CASSRGNIRGTEAFF.

This clonotype was seen repeatedly, ten times or more. The chain is built from TRBV6-5 and TRBJ1-1; TRBD1 is a possible D gene (5 bases). CDR1 is MNHEY, CDR2 SVGAGI, per germline. Trimming took 6 bases from V and 4 from J, leaving 18 bases between them. The CDR3 loop spans 15 amino acids. CDR3 region: CASRKERGRSTEAFF. The CDR3 DNA sequence: TGTGCCAGCAGGAAAGAGAGGGGACGGAGCACTGAAGCTTTCTTT.

This chain connects TRBV4-2 to TRBJ1-1, with no clear D. The CDR3 covers 14 residues. The V gene's germline CDR1 is LGHNA and CDR2 YNFKEQ. Deletions cut 1 base from V and 1 base from J, with 7 bases between. CDR3 nucleotides: TGTGCCAGCAGCCAAGCCGCGAGGAACACTGAAGCTTTCTTT. It encodes CASSQAARNTEAFF.

This clonotype has a count of ten or more. V usage is TRBV28 and J usage is TRBJ1-1; D call uncertain. Per germline, CDR1 MDHEN and CDR2 SYDVKM. V was shortened by 8 bases and J by 1 base, with 5 bases between the two germline ends. The CDR3 covers 11 residues. The CDR3, as DNA: TGTGCCAGCGCCGCGAACACTGAAGCTTTCTTT. It codes for CASAANTEAFF.

The J gene is TRBJ2-3, the V gene TRBV9; 12 bases are shared with TRBD2. From germline, CDR1 is SGDLS and CDR2 YYNGEE. The CDR3 loop spans 15 amino acids. Trimming removed 3 bases from V and 5 bases from J; junction bases left unmatched: 4. The CDR3, as DNA: TGTGCCAGCAGCGCTCTAGCGGGGGGGAGAGATACGCAGTATTTT. This sequence encodes CASSALAGGRDTQYF.